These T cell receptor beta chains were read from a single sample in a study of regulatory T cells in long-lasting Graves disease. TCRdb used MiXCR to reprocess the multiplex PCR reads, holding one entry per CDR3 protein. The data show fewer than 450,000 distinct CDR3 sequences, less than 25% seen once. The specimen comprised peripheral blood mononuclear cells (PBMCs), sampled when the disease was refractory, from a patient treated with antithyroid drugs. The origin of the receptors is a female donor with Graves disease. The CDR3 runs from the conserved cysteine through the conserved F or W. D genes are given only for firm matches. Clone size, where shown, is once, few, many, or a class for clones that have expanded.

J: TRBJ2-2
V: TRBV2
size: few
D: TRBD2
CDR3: CASTSSGSTGELFF
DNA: TGTGCCAGCACCTCTAGCGGGAGCACCGGGGAGCTGTTTTTT

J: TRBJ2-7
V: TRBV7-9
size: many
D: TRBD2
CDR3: CASSSSGTSNEQYF
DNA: TGTGCCAGCAGCTCATCCGGGACTAGCAACGAGCAGTACTTC

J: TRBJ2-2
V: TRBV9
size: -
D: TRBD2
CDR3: CASSVGWGGTGELFF
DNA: TGTGCCAGCAGCGTAGGCTGGGGGGGCACCGGGGAGCTGTTTTTT

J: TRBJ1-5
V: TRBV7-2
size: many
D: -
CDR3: CASSTQSNQPQHF
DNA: TGTGCCAGCAGCACTCAAAGCAATCAGCCCCAGCATTTT

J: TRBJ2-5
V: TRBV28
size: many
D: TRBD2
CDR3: CASSFWAPTSGREETQYF
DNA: TGTGCCAGCAGTTTTTGGGCCCCGACTAGCGGGAGGGAAGAGACCCAGTACTTC

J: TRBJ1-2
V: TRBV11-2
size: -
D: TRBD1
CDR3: CASSYTSRTGPRTNYGYTF
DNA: TGTGCCAGCAGCTACACGAGTCGGACAGGGCCCCGCACTAACTATGGCTACACCTTC

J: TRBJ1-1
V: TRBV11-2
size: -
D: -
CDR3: CASSLETGREAFF
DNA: TGTGCCAGCAGCTTAGAGACCGGACGTGAAGCTTTCTTT

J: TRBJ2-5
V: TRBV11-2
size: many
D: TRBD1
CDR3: CASSAPGGGQGVFGTQYF
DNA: TGTGCCAGCAGCGCTCCTGGCGGGGGACAGGGGGTTTTCGGGACCCAGTACTTC

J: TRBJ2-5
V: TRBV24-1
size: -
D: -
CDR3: CATSGGLGGETQYF
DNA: TGTGCCACCAGTGGAGGACTGGGAGGAGAGACCCAGTACTTC

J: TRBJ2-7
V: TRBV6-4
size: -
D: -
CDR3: CASNREYHCGEQYF
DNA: TGTGCCAGCAACCGAGAGTATCATTGTGGCGAGCAGTACTTC

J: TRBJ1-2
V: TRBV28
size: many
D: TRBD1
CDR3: CASSKDRGRFGYTF
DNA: TGTGCCAGCAGTAAAGACAGGGGGCGCTTCGGCTACACCTTC

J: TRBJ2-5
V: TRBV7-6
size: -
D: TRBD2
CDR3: CASGTGLAAFGAQYF
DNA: TGTGCCAGCGGGACGGGACTAGCAGCGTTTGGGGCCCAGTACTTC

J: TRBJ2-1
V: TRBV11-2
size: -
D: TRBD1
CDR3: CASSFRDRGFDEQFF
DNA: TGTGCCAGCAGCTTCCGGGACAGGGGTTTTGATGAGCAGTTCTTC

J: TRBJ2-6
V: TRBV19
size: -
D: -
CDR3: CASNQGISGANVLTF
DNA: TGTGCCAGTAACCAAGGAATTTCTGGGGCCAACGTCCTGACTTTC

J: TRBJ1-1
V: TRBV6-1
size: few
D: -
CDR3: CASSLDSQGGTEAFF
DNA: TGTGCCAGCAGTCTGGACAGTCAAGGGGGCACTGAAGCTTTCTTT

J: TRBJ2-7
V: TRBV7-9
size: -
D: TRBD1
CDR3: CASSLGQYSYEQYF
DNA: TGTGCCAGCAGCTTGGGACAGTATTCCTACGAGCAGTACTTC

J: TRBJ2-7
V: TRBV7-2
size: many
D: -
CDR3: CASSLGARDGEQYF
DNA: TGTGCCAGCAGCTTGGGGGCTCGTGACGGCGAGCAGTACTTC